The sequence of this TCR beta chain was determined in a study of blood T cell repertoires in COVID-19. Study-level background: The analysed material was cDNA or gDNA that came from T cells, B-cell-depleted T cells, or PBMCs.

As originally analysed: Amplification of reference gene primers was used by the study to estimate nucleated cell counts. Here immunoSEQ multiplex PCR was the method, and the copy in TCRdb shows in-frame clones only, minus some. V, J and clone size reflect that table, while D and trimming were determined from the DNA. This sample has 130,000 or so clones, with about three quarters found just once. The V and J ends lost 6 bases and 3 bases respectively, with 15 bases between them. The CDR3 is 14 amino acids. Looked up from germline, CDR1 is MNHEY and CDR2 is SVGAGI. The chain uses TRBV6-5 and TRBJ2-7; possibly TRBD1 for D (5 bases). The material sequenced was peripheral blood. The TCR comes from an older woman with acute or convalescent COVID-19. The CDR3, as DNA: TGTGCCAGCAGATCGGGCCGGACACGCTACGAGCAGTACTTC. It translates to CASRSGRTRYEQYF.